Listed below are T cell receptor beta chains from one sample, sequenced in a study of shared clonotypes between healthy human individuals. Libraries were prepared by immunoSEQ multiplex PCR; TCRdb keeps only in-frame clonotypes and omits some of them. The sample carries around 700,000 clones, roughly 70% recorded once. The source material was memory CD4+ T cells sorted from blood. These receptors originate from a woman aged 25 to 39 in good health. CDR3s include the opening cysteine and the closing phenylalanine or tryptophan. D genes are given only for firm matches. Expanded clones get a size class; other rows say once, few or many, or leave the size out.

v_gene,abundance,j_gene,d_gene,CDR3nt,CDR3aa
TRBV28,NA,TRBJ2-5,TRBD2,TGTGCCAGCAGTACGCCCGGACTAGCGGGTGTACCTTGGGAGACCCAGTACTTC,CASSTPGLAGVPWETQYF
TRBV6-1,NA,TRBJ1-1,TRBD1,TGTGCCAGCTGCCTAGGACAGGGGATTGTCGAAGCTTTCTTT,CASCLGQGIVEAFF
TRBV19,NA,TRBJ1-1,NA,TGTGCCAGTAGCCCGGGACTCGGCACTGAAGCTTTCTTT,CASSPGLGTEAFF
TRBV28,NA,TRBJ1-5,TRBD1,TGTGCCAGCAGTTTACGGTCGGCCGGGACAGGGGCCAGTGTCCAGCATTTT,CASSLRSAGTGASVQHF
TRBV6-1,NA,TRBJ2-1,TRBD2,TGTGCCAGCACCCCGACTAGCGGCTCCTACAATGAGCAGTTCTTC,CASTPTSGSYNEQFF
TRBV10-3,once,TRBJ1-2,NA,TGTGCCATCAGTGACGCCGGGACGGATGATGGCTACACCTTC,CAISDAGTDDGYTF
TRBV28,NA,TRBJ2-5,NA,TGTGCCAGCAGTCTAGGCCCGGGGCTGGAGACCCAGTACTTC,CASSLGPGLETQYF
TRBV5-1,NA,TRBJ2-1,TRBD2,TGCGCCAGCAGTCCCCGAATAAAACTAGCGGGAGTTTCAGGCAATGAGCAGTTCTTC,CASSPRIKLAGVSGNEQFF
TRBV29-1,NA,TRBJ1-4,TRBD1,TGCAGCGTTGCCGGGACAGGAGAAAAACTGTTTTTT,CSVAGTGEKLFF
TRBV28,NA,TRBJ1-1,NA,TGTGCCAGCAGTTTTCGTGGGCGAACTGAAGCTTTCTTT,CASSFRGRTEAFF
TRBV19,NA,TRBJ2-2,TRBD1,TGTGCCAGTAGTATCAGCGGACAGGGGAAAACCGGGGAGCTGTTTTTT,CASSISGQGKTGELFF
TRBV15,NA,TRBJ2-3,NA,TGTGCCACCAGCAGAGATTCGACGGGCCACCGCACAGATACGCAGTATTTT,CATSRDSTGHRTDTQYF
TRBV18,NA,TRBJ1-5,TRBD1,TGTGCCAGCTCATCCGACAGGGGGCCACAGCCCCAGCATTTT,CASSSDRGPQPQHF
TRBV9,few,TRBJ1-1,NA,TGTGCCAGCAGCGCCGGGACGGCGGGAAGGAACACTGAAGCTTTCTTT,CASSAGTAGRNTEAFF
TRBV13,once,TRBJ1-2,TRBD1,TGTGCCAGCAGCTTCGGACAGGGGCCATCCTTCTACACCTTC,CASSFGQGPSFYTF
TRBV18,NA,TRBJ1-2,NA,TGTGCCAGCTCGGAGGGGTATGGCAACAACTATGGCTACACCTTC,CASSEGYGNNYGYTF
TRBV7-9,NA,TRBJ2-6,NA,TGTGCCAGCAGCTTAATAGGTGGGGCCAACGTCCTGACTTTC,CASSLIGGANVLTF
TRBV30,NA,TRBJ1-1,NA,TGTGCCTGGTCCTTTGAGACGGGGAGCACTGAAGCTTTCTTT,CAWSFETGSTEAFF
TRBV4-1,many,TRBJ2-3,NA,TGCGCCAGCAGCCTAATAGCTGCGGGAACTACCACAGATACGCAGTATTTT,CASSLIAAGTTTDTQYF
TRBV25-1,few,TRBJ1-6,TRBD1,TGTGCCAGCAGTGAACTCCGGACAGGGAGTTCCTATAATTCACCCCTCCACTTT,CASSELRTGSSYNSPLHF
TRBV2,NA,TRBJ1-2,NA,TGTGCCAGCAGTTCGCAGGGTGGTTCCGACTATGGCTACACCTTC,CASSSQGGSDYGYTF
TRBV5-1,NA,TRBJ2-7,NA,TGCGCCAGCAGCTTGACACGACGGGGCTACGAGCAGTACTTC,CASSLTRRGYEQYF
TRBV4-1,few,TRBJ1-1,TRBD1,TGCGCCAGCAGCCAATTACAGGGGCACACTGAAGCTTTCTTT,CASSQLQGHTEAFF
TRBV5-6,NA,TRBJ2-3,NA,TGTGCCAGCAGCCACAACAGGGTTTGGAGCACAGATACGCAGTATTTT,CASSHNRVWSTDTQYF
TRBV7-8,NA,TRBJ1-4,NA,TGTGCCAGCAGCTCCAGTAATGCTAATGAAAAACTGTTTTTT,CASSSSNANEKLFF
TRBV7-2,few,TRBJ2-1,NA,TGTGCCAGCGGAGGAAATGAGCAGTTCTTC,CASGGNEQFF
TRBV19,few,TRBJ2-3,TRBD2,TGTGCCAGTAGTAAGGGACTAGCGGGAGTTGGCACAGATACGCAGTATTTT,CASSKGLAGVGTDTQYF
TRBV27,NA,TRBJ2-1,NA,TGTGCCAGCAGAGGGCACAGGGAAGGAAATGAGCAGTTCTTC,CASRGHREGNEQFF
TRBV7-8,NA,TRBJ2-7,TRBD2,TGTGCCAGCAGCCTTGGACTAGCGGGAGGGCCTTACGAGCAGTACTTC,CASSLGLAGGPYEQYF
TRBV7-3,NA,TRBJ2-5,NA,TGTGCCAGCAGCTTAACGGGGATGATTCAAGAGACCCAGTACTTC,CASSLTGMIQETQYF
TRBV6-1,NA,TRBJ1-1,NA,TGTGCCAGCACCCGCCCTGGGGGGAACACTGAAGCTTTCTTT,CASTRPGGNTEAFF
TRBV4-1,once,TRBJ1-1,NA,TGTGCCAGCAGCCACGGACAGCCGGCTTTCTTT,CASSHGQPAFF
TRBV19,once,TRBJ2-4,NA,TGTGCCAGTAGTATTATGGGGGGGACAGGCTCAGGCATTCAGTACTTC,CASSIMGGTGSGIQYF
TRBV23-1,NA,TRBJ2-5,NA,TGCGCCAGCAGGGTCGCCCGGGAGACCCAGTACTTC,CASRVARETQYF
TRBV11-3,NA,TRBJ2-7,NA,TGTGCCAGCAGCTTATCCCCTCAGCAGGGGTACTACGAGCAGTACTTC,CASSLSPQQGYYEQYF
TRBV18,NA,TRBJ2-7,TRBD1,TGTGCCAGCTCGGACAGGGAGCTCTACGAGCAGTACTTC,CASSDRELYEQYF
TRBV28,NA,TRBJ1-2,NA,TGTGCCAGCAGGTTACAGGCAACCTTGGGCTACACCTTC,CASRLQATLGYTF
TRBV2,once,TRBJ2-3,TRBD2,TGTGCCAGCAGCGACAAATGGACTAGCGGGAGAGTTGATACGCAGTATTTT,CASSDKWTSGRVDTQYF
TRBV7-9,NA,TRBJ2-5,NA,TGTGCCAGCAGCGCGGGACAACTCCAAGAGACCCAGTACTTC,CASSAGQLQETQYF
TRBV9,once,TRBJ1-2,TRBD1,TGTGCCAGCAGCGCAGGGGGGATTAACTATGGCTACACCTTC,CASSAGGINYGYTF
TRBV12-5,NA,TRBJ1-2,NA,TGTGCTAGTGGTTTGGACGGAAACGGCAGACTGTATGGCTACACCTTC,CASGLDGNGRLYGYTF
TRBV6-5,NA,TRBJ1-5,NA,TGTGCCAGCACCAAGACAGGCTCCAATCAGCCCCAGCATTTT,CASTKTGSNQPQHF
TRBV28,NA,TRBJ1-3,NA,TGTGCCAGCAGTTTATTAGAAGGGAGGAACACCATATATTTT,CASSLLEGRNTIYF
TRBV25-1,NA,TRBJ2-3,NA,TGTGCCAGCACCCCCGCGCATTCTGGGAGAGAGGCAGATACGCAGTATTTT,CASTPAHSGREADTQYF
TRBV7-9,NA,TRBJ2-7,NA,TGTGCCAGCAGCTTAGAGCGAGGGGTCGAGCAGTACTTC,CASSLERGVEQYF
TRBV7-8,few,TRBJ2-2,TRBD1,TGTGCCAGCAGCACCCGGAACAGGGGGTTCGCGAACACCGGGGAGCTGTTTTTT,CASSTRNRGFANTGELFF
TRBV10-3,NA,TRBJ1-4,NA,TGTGCCATCAGGCAGGGAGCTAATGAAAAACTGTTTTTT,CAIRQGANEKLFF
TRBV28,NA,TRBJ1-2,TRBD1,TGTGCCAGCAGGGCGACAGGGCGCGGCTACACCTTC,CASRATGRGYTF